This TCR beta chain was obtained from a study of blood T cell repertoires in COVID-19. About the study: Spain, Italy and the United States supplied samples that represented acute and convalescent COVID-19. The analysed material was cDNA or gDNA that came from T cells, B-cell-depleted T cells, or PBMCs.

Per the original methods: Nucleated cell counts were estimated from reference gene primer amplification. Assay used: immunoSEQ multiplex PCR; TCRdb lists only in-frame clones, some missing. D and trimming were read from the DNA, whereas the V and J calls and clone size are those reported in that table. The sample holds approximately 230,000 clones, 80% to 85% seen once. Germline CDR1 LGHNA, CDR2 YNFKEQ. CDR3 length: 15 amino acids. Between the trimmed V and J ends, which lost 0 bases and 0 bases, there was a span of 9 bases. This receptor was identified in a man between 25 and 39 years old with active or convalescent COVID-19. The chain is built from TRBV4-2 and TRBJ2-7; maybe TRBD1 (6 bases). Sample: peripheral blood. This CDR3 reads CASSQEGTPSYEQYF. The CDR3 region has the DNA TGTGCCAGCAGCCAAGAGGGGACACCCTCCTACGAGCAGTACTTC.